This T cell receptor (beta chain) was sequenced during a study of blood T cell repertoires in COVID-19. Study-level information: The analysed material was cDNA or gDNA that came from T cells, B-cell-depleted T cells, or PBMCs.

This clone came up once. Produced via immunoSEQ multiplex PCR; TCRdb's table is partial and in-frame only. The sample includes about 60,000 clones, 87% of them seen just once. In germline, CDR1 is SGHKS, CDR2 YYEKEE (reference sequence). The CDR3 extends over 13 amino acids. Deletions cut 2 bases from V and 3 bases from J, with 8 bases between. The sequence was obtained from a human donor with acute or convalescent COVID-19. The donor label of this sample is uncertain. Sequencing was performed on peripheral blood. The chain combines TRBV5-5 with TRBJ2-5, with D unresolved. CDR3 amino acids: CASSFSPKETQYF. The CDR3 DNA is TGTGCCAGCAGCTTCTCTCCTAAAGAGACCCAGTACTTC.